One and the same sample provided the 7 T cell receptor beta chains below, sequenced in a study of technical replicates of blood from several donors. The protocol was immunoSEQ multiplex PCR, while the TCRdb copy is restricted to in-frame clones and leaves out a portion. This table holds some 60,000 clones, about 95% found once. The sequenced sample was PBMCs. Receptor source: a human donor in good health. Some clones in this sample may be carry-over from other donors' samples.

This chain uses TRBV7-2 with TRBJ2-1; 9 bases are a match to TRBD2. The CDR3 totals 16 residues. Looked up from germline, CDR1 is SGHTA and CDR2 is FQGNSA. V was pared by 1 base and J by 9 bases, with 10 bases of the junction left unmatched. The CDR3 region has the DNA TGTGCCAGCAGCTTAGTCGCGGGAGGGGGCCTGGGTGAGCAGTTCTTC. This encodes CASSLVAGGGLGEQFF.

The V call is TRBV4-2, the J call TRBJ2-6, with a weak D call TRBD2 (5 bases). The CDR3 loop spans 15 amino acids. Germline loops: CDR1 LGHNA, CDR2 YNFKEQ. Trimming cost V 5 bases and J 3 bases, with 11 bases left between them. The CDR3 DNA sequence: TGTGCCAGCAGCTCCGGACTGGTTGGGGCCAACGTCCTGACTTTC. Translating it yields CASSSGLVGANVLTF.

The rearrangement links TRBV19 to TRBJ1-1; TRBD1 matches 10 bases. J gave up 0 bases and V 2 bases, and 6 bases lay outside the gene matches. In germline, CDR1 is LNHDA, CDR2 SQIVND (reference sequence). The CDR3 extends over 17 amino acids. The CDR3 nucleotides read TGTGCCAGTAGTATAAGGGAGACAGGGGGCCTGAACACTGAAGCTTTCTTT. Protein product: CASSIRETGGLNTEAFF. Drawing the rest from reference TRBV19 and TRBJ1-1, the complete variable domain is DGGITQSPKYLFRKEGQNVTLSCEQNLNHDAMYWYRQDPGQGLRLIYYSQIVNDFQKGDIAEGYSVSREKKESFPLTVTSAQKNPTAFYLCASSIRETGGLNTEAFFGQGTRLTVV.

The CDR3 region has the DNA TGCAGCGTTGCCGGGGTTGAAAAACTGTTTTTT. It translates to CSVAGVEKLFF. The chain carries TRBV29-1 and TRBJ1-4; no clear D gene. The V end lost 4 bases, the J end lost 7 bases, and 7 bases lay between the germline ends. The germline gives CDR1 SQVTM, CDR2 ANQGSEA. This CDR3 has 11 amino acids. Supplemented by reference TRBV29-1 and TRBJ1-4, the full variable domain reads SAVISQKPSRDICQRGTSLTIQCQVDSQVTMMFWYRQQPGQSLTLIATANQGSEATYESGFVIDKFPISRPNLTFSTLTVSNMSPEDSSIYLCSVAGVEKLFFGSGTQLSVL.

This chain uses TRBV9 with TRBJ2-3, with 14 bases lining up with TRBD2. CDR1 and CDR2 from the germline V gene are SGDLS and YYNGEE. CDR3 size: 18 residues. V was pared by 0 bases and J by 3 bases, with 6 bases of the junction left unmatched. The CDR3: CASSVATGTSGRTDTQYF. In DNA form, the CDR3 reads TGTGCCAGCAGCGTAGCTACTGGGACTAGCGGGAGAACAGATACGCAGTATTTT.

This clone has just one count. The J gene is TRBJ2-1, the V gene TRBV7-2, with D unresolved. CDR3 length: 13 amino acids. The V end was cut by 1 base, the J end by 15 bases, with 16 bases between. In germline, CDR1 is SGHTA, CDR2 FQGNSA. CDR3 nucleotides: TGTGCCAGCAGCTTAGAGGCTAGTCCTAGTCTGTTCTTC. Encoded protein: CASSLEASPSLFF.

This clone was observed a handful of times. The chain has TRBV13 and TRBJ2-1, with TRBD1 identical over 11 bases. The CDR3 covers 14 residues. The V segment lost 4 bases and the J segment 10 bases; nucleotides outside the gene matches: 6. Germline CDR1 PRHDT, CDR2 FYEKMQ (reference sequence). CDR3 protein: CASSWGQGGREQFF. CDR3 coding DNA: TGTGCCAGCAGCTGGGGACAGGGGGGGCGGGAGCAGTTCTTC.